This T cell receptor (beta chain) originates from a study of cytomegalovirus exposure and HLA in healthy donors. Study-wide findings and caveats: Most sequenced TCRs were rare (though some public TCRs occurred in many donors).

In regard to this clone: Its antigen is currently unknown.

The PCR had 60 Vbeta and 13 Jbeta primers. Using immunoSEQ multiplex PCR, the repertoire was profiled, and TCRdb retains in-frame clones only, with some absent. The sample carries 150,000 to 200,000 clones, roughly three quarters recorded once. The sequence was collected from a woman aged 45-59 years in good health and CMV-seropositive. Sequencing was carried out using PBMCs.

CDR3 sequence (DNA): TGTGCCAGCAGTCAAACTAGCGGGGTAGTAGAGACCCAGTACTTC. This translates into CASSQTSGVVETQYF. This sequence joins TRBV6-6 and TRBJ2-5; 10 nucleotides align to TRBD2. The V gene end was trimmed by 5 bases and the J gene end by 4 bases; junction bases not matched to a gene: 7. There are 15 residues in the CDR3. The germline CDR1 and CDR2 sequences are MNHNY and SVGAGI (reference sequence).